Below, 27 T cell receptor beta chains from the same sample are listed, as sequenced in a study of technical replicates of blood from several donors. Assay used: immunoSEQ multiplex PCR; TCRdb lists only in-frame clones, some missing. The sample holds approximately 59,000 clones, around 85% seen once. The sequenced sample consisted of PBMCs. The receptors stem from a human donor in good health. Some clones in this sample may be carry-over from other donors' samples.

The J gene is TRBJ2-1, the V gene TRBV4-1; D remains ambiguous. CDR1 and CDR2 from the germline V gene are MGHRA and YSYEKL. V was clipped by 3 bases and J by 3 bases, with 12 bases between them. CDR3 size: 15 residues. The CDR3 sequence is CASSQLPTFYNEQFF. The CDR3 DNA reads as TGCGCCAGCAGCCAGCTCCCCACATTCTACAATGAGCAGTTCTTC.

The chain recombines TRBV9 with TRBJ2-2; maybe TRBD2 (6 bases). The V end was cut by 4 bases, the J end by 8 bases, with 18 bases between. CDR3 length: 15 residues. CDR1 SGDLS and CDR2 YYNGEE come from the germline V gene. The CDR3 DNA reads TGTGCCAGCAGCCCCTCGGTGGGGGGTGCTGGGGAGCTGTTTTTT. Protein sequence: CASSPSVGGAGELFF.

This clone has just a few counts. In nucleotides, the CDR3 is TGTGCCAGCTCACCAGGCAGGCCGAACACTGAAGCTTTCTTT. Amino acids: CASSPGRPNTEAFF. V gene TRBV18 combines with J gene TRBJ1-1; D is undetermined. Trimming cost V 2 bases and J 1 base, with 8 bases left between them. This CDR3 is 14 amino acids long. The V gene's germline CDR1 is KGHSH and CDR2 LQKENI.

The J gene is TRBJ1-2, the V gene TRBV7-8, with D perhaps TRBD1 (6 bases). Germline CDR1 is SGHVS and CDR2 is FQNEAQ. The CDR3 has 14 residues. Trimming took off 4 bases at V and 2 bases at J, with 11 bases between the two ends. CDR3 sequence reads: CASSYLGQNYGYTF. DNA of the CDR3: TGTGCCAGCAGCTACCTAGGACAGAACTATGGCTACACCTTC.

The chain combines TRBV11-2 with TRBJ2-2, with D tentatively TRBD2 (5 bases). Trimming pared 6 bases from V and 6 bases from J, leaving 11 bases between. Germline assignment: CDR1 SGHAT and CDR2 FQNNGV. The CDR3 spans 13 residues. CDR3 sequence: CASREVPPGELFF. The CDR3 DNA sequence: TGTGCCAGCAGGGAGGTCCCCCCCGGGGAGCTGTTTTTT.

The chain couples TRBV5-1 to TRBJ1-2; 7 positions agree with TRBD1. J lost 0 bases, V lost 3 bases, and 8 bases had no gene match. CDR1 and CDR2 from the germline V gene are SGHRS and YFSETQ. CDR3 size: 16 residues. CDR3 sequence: CASSYVTGTSNYGYTF. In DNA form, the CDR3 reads TGCGCCAGCAGCTACGTGACAGGGACCTCTAACTATGGCTACACCTTC.

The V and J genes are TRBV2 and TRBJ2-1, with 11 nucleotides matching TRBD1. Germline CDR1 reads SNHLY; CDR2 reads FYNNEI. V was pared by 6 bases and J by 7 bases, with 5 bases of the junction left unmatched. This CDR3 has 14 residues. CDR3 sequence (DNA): TGTGCCAGCAGCGGGACAGGGGGAATGAATGAGCAGTTCTTC. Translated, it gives CASSGTGGMNEQFF.

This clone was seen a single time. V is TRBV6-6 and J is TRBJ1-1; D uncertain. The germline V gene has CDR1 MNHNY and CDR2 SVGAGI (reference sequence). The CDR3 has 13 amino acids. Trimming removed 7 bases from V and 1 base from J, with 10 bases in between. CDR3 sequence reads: CASITTPNTEAFF. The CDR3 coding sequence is TGTGCCAGCATTACCACACCGAACACTGAAGCTTTCTTT.

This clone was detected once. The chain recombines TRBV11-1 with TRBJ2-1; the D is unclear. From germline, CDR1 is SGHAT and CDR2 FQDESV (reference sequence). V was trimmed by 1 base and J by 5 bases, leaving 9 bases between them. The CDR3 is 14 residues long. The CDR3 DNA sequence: TGTGCCAGCAGCTTAGTGGAGAGTAACAATGAGCAGTTCTTC. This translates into CASSLVESNNEQFF.

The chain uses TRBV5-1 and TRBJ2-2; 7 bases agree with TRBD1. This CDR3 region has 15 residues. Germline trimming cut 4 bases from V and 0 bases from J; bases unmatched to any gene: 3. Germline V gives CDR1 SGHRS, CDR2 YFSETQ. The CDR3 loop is CASSPGQTNTGELFF. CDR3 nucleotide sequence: TGCGCCAGCAGCCCGGGACAGACGAACACCGGGGAGCTGTTTTTT.

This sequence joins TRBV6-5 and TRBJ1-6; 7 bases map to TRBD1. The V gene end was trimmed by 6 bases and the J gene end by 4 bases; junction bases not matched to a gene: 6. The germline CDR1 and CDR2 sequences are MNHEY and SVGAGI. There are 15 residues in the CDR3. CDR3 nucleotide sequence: TGTGCCAGCAGCACCGGACAGGTTTATAATTCACCCCTCCACTTT. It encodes CASSTGQVYNSPLHF.

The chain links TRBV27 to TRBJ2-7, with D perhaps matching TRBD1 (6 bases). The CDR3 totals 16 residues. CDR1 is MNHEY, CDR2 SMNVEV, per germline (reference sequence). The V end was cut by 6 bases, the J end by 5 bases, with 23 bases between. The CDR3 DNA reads TGTGCCAGCAGCTCAACAGACACAGGGTTTCGTCACGAGCAGTACTTC. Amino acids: CASSSTDTGFRHEQYF.

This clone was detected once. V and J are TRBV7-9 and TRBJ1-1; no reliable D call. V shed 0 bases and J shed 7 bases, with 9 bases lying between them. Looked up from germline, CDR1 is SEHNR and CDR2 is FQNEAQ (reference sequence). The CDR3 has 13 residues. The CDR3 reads CASSLARRDEAFF. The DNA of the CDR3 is TGTGCCAGCAGCTTAGCCAGGAGGGATGAAGCTTTCTTT.

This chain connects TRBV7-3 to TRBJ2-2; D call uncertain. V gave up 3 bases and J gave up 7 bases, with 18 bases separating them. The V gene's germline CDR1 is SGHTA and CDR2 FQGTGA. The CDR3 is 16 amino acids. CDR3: CASSLSGSHLGGELFF. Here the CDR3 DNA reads TGTGCCAGCAGCTTGTCAGGATCTCATTTGGGCGGGGAGCTGTTTTTT.

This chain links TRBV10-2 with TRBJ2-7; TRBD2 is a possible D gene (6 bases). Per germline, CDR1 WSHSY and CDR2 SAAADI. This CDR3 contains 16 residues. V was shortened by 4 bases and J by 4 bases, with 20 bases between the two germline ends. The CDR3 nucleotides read TGCGCCAGCAGTGGCGGGGACGCCCCGGCTAAGTACGAGCAGTACTTC. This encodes CASSGGDAPAKYEQYF.

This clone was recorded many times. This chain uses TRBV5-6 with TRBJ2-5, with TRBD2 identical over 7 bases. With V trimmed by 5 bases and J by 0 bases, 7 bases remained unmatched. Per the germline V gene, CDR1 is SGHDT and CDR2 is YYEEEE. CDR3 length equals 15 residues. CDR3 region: CASSRLAEYQETQYF. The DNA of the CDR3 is TGTGCCAGCAGTAGGCTAGCGGAATACCAAGAGACCCAGTACTTC.

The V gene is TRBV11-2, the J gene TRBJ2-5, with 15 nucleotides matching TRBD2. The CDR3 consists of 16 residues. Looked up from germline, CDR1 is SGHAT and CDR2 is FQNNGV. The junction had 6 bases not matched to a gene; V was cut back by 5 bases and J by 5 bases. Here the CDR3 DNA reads TGTGCCAGCAGCCGGACTAGCGGGGGGGCCGGGGAGACCCAGTACTTC. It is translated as CASSRTSGGAGETQYF. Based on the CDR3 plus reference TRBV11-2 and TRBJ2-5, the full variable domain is EAGVAQSPRYKIIEKRQSVAFWCNPISGHATLYWYQQILGQGPKLLIQFQNNGVVDDSQLPKDRFSAERLKGVDSTLKIQPAKLEDSAVYLCASSRTSGGAGETQYFGPGTRLLVL.

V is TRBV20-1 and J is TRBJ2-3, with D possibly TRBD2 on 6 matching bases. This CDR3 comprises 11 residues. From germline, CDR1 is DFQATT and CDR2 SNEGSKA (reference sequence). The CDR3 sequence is CTSGSTDTQYF. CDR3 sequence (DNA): TGCACAAGCGGGAGCACAGATACGCAGTATTTT.

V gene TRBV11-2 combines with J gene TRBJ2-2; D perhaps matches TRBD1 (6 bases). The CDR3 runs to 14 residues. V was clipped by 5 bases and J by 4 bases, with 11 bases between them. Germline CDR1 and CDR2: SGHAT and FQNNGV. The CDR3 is CASSPGTTTGELFF. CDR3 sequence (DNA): TGTGCCAGCAGCCCCGGGACAACCACCGGGGAGCTGTTTTTT. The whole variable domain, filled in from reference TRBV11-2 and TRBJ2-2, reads EAGVAQSPRYKIIEKRQSVAFWCNPISGHATLYWYQQILGQGPKLLIQFQNNGVVDDSQLPKDRFSAERLKGVDSTLKIQPAKLEDSAVYLCASSPGTTTGELFFGEGSRLTVL.

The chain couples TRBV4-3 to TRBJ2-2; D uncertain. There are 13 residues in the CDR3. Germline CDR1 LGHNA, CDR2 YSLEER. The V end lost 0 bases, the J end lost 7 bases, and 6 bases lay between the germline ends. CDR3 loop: CASSQDRVGELFF. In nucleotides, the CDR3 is TGCGCCAGCAGCCAAGATCGGGTCGGGGAGCTGTTTTTT.

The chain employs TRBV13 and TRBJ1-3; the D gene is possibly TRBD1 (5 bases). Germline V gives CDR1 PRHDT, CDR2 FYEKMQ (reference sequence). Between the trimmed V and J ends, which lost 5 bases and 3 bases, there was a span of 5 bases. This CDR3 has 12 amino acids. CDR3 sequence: CASSDSGNTIYF. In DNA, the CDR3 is TGTGCCAGCAGCGACAGTGGAAACACCATATATTTT.

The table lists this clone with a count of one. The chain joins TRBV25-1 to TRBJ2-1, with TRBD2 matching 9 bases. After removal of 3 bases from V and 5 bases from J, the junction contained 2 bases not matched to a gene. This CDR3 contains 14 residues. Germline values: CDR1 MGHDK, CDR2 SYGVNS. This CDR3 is CASSEIAGDNEQFF. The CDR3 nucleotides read TGTGCCAGCAGTGAGATAGCGGGAGACAATGAGCAGTTCTTC.

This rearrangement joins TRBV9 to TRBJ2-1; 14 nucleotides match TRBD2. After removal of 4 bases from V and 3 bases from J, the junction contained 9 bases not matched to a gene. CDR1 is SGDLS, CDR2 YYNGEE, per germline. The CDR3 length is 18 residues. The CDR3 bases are TGTGCCAGCAGCCCCGGGACTAGCGGGAGTTCCCTCTACAATGAGCAGTTCTTC. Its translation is CASSPGTSGSSLYNEQFF. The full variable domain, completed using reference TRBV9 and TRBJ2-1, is DSGVTQTPKHLITATGQRVTLRCSPRSGDLSVYWYQQSLDQGLQFLIQYYNGEERAKGNILERFSAQQFPDLHSELNLSSLELGDSALYFCASSPGTSGSSLYNEQFFGPGTRLTVL.

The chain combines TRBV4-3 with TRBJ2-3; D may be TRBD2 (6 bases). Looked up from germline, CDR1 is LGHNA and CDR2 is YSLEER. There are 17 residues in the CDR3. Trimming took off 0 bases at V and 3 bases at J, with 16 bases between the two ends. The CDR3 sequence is CASSQEGGEGWTDTQYF. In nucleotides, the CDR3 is TGCGCCAGCAGCCAAGAAGGCGGGGAAGGTTGGACAGATACGCAGTATTTT.

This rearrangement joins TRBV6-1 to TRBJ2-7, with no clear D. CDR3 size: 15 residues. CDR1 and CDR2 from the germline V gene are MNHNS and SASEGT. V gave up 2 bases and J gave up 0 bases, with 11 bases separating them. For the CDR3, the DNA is TGTGCCAGCAGTGAAATTCGACAAAGCTCCTACGAGCAGTACTTC. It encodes CASSEIRQSSYEQYF.

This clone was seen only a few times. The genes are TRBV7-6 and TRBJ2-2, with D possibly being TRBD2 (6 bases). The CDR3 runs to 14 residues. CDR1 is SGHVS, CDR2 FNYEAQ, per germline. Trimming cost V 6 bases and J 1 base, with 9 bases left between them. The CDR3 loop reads CASSWDWNTGELFF. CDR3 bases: TGTGCCAGCAGTTGGGACTGGAACACCGGGGAGCTGTTTTTT.

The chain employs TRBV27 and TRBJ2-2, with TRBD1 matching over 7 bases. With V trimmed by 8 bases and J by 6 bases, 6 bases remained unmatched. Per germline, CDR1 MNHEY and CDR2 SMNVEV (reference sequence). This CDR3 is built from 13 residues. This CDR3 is CASRNRGAGELFF. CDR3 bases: TGTGCCAGCCGAAACAGGGGTGCCGGGGAGCTGTTTTTT.